The clone carrying this T cell receptor (beta chain) has a handful of counts. Per germline, CDR1 MNHEY and CDR2 SVGAGI. The length of the CDR3 is 15 residues. The ends lost 5 bases at V and 1 base at J; junction bases unmatched: 5. The data derive from a study of blood T cell repertoires in COVID-19. Study-level information: Sources were T cells, B-cell-depleted T cells, or PBMCs; the material itself was cDNA or gDNA.

TCRdb's table, derived via immunoSEQ multiplex PCR, lists solely in-frame clones and lacks some. The sample has 100,000 or so clones, around four fifths seen once. Specimen: peripheral blood. The sequence derives from a man in his fifties or sixties with active or convalescent COVID-19. The chain employs TRBV6-5 and TRBJ1-5, with 7 bases aligning to TRBD1. The CDR3 nucleotides read TGTGCCAGCAGTCACAGACAGGGAAGCAATCAGCCCCAGCATTTT. Amino acid sequence: CASSHRQGSNQPQHF.